Listed below are T cell receptor beta chains from one sample, sequenced in a study of T cell repertoires in cytomegalovirus infection. These receptors' targets are unknown. TCRdb re-analysed the reads in MiXCR, keeping a single row per CDR3 protein. This table has about 890,000 distinct CDR3 sequences, approximately 31% appearing once. The sequencing here drew on cultured CD8+ T cells from PBMCs, taken from culture after CMV antigen stimulation. All receptors derive from a human donor in good health (CMV status not recorded). Some clones in this sample may be carry-over from other donors' samples. Both conserved end residues are part of each CDR3. D genes are given only for firm matches. Size tells how often a clone was seen (once, few, many) or the class of an expanded clone, and some rows leave it out.

J: TRBJ2-2; length: 13; size: -; V: TRBV29-1; D: TRBD2; CDR3: CSVLAGGTGELFF; DNA: TGCAGCGTCTTAGCGGGGGGCACCGGGGAGCTGTTTTTT
J: TRBJ2-1; length: 17; size: many; V: TRBV6-1; D: -; CDR3: CASSEITGPFRDNEQFF; DNA: TGTGCCAGCAGTGAAATAACAGGTCCTTTCAGGGACAATGAGCAGTTCTTC
J: TRBJ1-1; length: 18; size: few; V: TRBV25-1; D: TRBD1; CDR3: CASSEYYASDRGNTEAFF; DNA: TGTGCCAGCAGTGAATATTATGCCTCGGACAGGGGTAACACTGAAGCTTTCTTT
J: TRBJ1-2; length: 15; size: -; V: TRBV19; D: -; CDR3: CASSWNLGRRDGYTF; DNA: TGTGCCAGTAGTTGGAATCTGGGGAGAAGAGATGGCTACACCTTC
J: TRBJ1-5; length: 18; size: -; V: TRBV4-2; D: -; CDR3: CASSQDSTRLPADQPQHF; DNA: TGTGCCAGCAGCCAAGATTCCACCCGGCTCCCGGCGGATCAGCCCCAGCATTTT
J: TRBJ1-2; length: 16; size: once; V: TRBV11-3; D: -; CDR3: CASSCNSGQGVNGYTF; DNA: TGTGCCAGCAGCTGTAACTCGGGACAAGGCGTTAATGGCTACACCTTC
J: TRBJ2-1; length: 13; size: -; V: TRBV20-1; D: -; CDR3: CSARDRGGNEQFF; DNA: TGCAGTGCTAGAGACAGGGGGGGCAATGAGCAGTTCTTC
J: TRBJ1-6; length: 18; size: -; V: TRBV4-1; D: TRBD1; CDR3: CASSQDPGTGGSDSPLHF; DNA: TGCGCCAGCAGCCAAGACCCCGGGACAGGGGGGTCCGATTCACCCCTCCACTTT
J: TRBJ1-5; length: 14; size: -; V: TRBV9; D: TRBD1; CDR3: CASSGDRDGQPQHF; DNA: TGTGCCAGCAGCGGGGACAGGGACGGTCAGCCCCAGCATTTT
J: TRBJ2-3; length: 16; size: -; V: TRBV27; D: TRBD2; CDR3: CASSLYGGAGTDTQYF; DNA: TGTGCCAGCAGTTTATACGGGGGGGCTGGCACAGATACGCAGTATTTT
J: TRBJ2-4; length: 15; size: -; V: TRBV5-8; D: TRBD1; CDR3: CASSQGTVLRNIQYF; DNA: TGTGCCAGCAGCCAAGGGACAGTTCTGCGGAACATTCAGTACTTC
J: TRBJ2-5; length: 13; size: few; V: TRBV2; D: TRBD1; CDR3: CASKTGGAETQYF; DNA: TGTGCCAGCAAAACAGGGGGCGCGGAGACCCAGTACTTC
J: TRBJ2-1; length: 13; size: few; V: TRBV9; D: -; CDR3: CASSADKYNEQFF; DNA: TGTGCCAGCAGCGCCGACAAGTACAATGAGCAGTTCTTC
J: TRBJ1-2; length: 16; size: -; V: TRBV15; D: TRBD1; CDR3: CATSRDWGQPNYGYTF; DNA: TGTGCCACCAGCAGAGATTGGGGACAGCCTAACTATGGCTACACCTTC
J: TRBJ1-5; length: 11; size: few; V: TRBV6-6; D: -; CDR3: CASSYAQPQHF; DNA: TGTGCCAGCAGTTACGCCCAGCCCCAGCATTTT
J: TRBJ2-3; length: 16; size: few; V: TRBV6-1; D: -; CDR3: CASRQTPRDGTDTQYF; DNA: TGTGCCAGCAGACAGACCCCCAGGGATGGCACAGATACGCAGTATTTT
J: TRBJ1-2; length: 14; size: many; V: TRBV7-8; D: -; CDR3: CASSLGGGIYGYTF; DNA: TGTGCCAGCAGCTTAGGTGGGGGCATCTATGGCTACACCTTC
J: TRBJ1-1; length: 14; size: -; V: TRBV6-1; D: -; CDR3: CASTAPGYDTEAFF; DNA: TGTGCCAGCACCGCCCCAGGTTATGACACTGAAGCTTTCTTT
J: TRBJ1-1; length: 15; size: many; V: TRBV4-1; D: TRBD1; CDR3: CASSLGVPGGTEAFF; DNA: TGCGCCAGCAGCCTAGGGGTTCCAGGGGGCACTGAAGCTTTCTTT
J: TRBJ2-5; length: 14; size: few; V: TRBV9; D: TRBD1; CDR3: CASSVGQQKQTQYF; DNA: TGTGCCAGCAGCGTGGGACAGCAAAAGCAGACCCAGTACTTC
J: TRBJ2-1; length: 14; size: -; V: TRBV12-3/TRBV12-4; D: -; CDR3: CASSTGVVDNEQFF; DNA: TGTGCCAGCAGTACCGGTGTCGTAGACAATGAGCAGTTCTTC
J: TRBJ2-2; length: 15; size: -; V: TRBV7-2; D: -; CDR3: CASSLLGGRNGELFF; DNA: TGTGCCAGCAGCTTACTGGGGGGCAGGAACGGGGAGCTGTTTTTT
J: TRBJ2-7; length: 15; size: -; V: TRBV6-2/TRBV6-3; D: TRBD1; CDR3: CASSYGGQGFYEQYF; DNA: TGTGCCAGCAGTTACGGGGGACAGGGGTTCTACGAGCAGTACTTC
J: TRBJ2-6; length: 12; size: few; V: TRBV29-1; D: -; CDR3: CSAGVGANVLTF; DNA: TGCAGCGCTGGGGTTGGGGCCAACGTCCTGACTTTC
J: TRBJ1-1; length: 15; size: -; V: TRBV7-3; D: -; CDR3: CASRPWLGPNTEAFF; DNA: TGTGCCAGCAGGCCCTGGTTGGGGCCGAACACTGAAGCTTTCTTT
J: TRBJ1-1; length: 12; size: -; V: TRBV7-9; D: -; CDR3: CASSRGTIEAFF; DNA: TGTGCCAGCAGCCGAGGGACAATCGAAGCTTTCTTT
J: TRBJ1-3; length: 14; size: -; V: TRBV6-1; D: -; CDR3: CASSGTEGGNTIYF; DNA: TGTGCCAGCAGCGGGACGGAAGGTGGAAACACCATATATTTT
J: TRBJ2-1; length: 14; size: -; V: TRBV12-3/TRBV12-4; D: TRBD2; CDR3: CASSLASGVREQFF; DNA: TGTGCCAGCAGTTTGGCTAGCGGGGTCAGGGAGCAGTTCTTC
J: TRBJ1-1; length: 14; size: few; V: TRBV28; D: -; CDR3: CASSAKQGFTEAFF; DNA: TGTGCCAGCAGTGCCAAACAGGGATTCACTGAAGCTTTCTTT
J: TRBJ1-5; length: 16; size: -; V: TRBV27; D: -; CDR3: CASSPLMGYSNQPQHF; DNA: TGTGCCAGCAGTCCCCTCATGGGATATAGCAATCAGCCCCAGCATTTT
J: TRBJ2-1; length: 14; size: -; V: TRBV24-1; D: TRBD1; CDR3: CVTSDLDRYNEQFF; DNA: TGTGTCACCAGTGATTTGGACAGGTACAATGAGCAGTTCTTC
J: TRBJ1-6; length: 16; size: few; V: TRBV4-1; D: TRBD1; CDR3: CASSLRTGTANSPLHF; DNA: TGCGCCAGCAGCCTACGCACCGGGACAGCTAATTCACCCCTCCACTTT
J: TRBJ2-1; length: 14; size: many; V: TRBV19; D: -; CDR3: CASSIEDAYNEQFF; DNA: TGTGCCAGTAGTATAGAGGACGCATACAATGAGCAGTTCTTC
J: TRBJ2-1; length: 12; size: -; V: TRBV7-6; D: -; CDR3: CASSLDPGPTFF; DNA: TGTGCCAGCAGCTTAGATCCGGGACCGACCTTCTTC
J: TRBJ2-5; length: 15; size: many; V: TRBV6-1; D: TRBD2; CDR3: CASTPPGLGDETQYF; DNA: TGTGCCAGCACCCCCCCGGGACTAGGGGATGAGACCCAGTACTTC
J: TRBJ1-2; length: 14; size: few; V: TRBV7-3; D: -; CDR3: CASSLISRENGYTF; DNA: TGTGCCAGCAGCCTTATTTCCAGGGAAAATGGCTACACCTTC
J: TRBJ2-5; length: 15; size: -; V: TRBV7-4; D: TRBD2; CDR3: CASLHASGGQETQYF; DNA: TGTGCCAGCCTCCACGCTAGCGGGGGCCAAGAGACCCAGTACTTC
J: TRBJ2-7; length: 15; size: -; V: TRBV10-3; D: -; CDR3: CAISDGQPKNYEQYF; DNA: TGTGCCATCAGTGATGGACAGCCAAAAAACTACGAGCAGTACTTC
J: TRBJ1-1; length: 14; size: -; V: TRBV7-9; D: -; CDR3: CATRDPLWDTEAFF; DNA: TGTGCCACACGGGACCCTCTTTGGGACACTGAAGCTTTCTTT
J: TRBJ2-1; length: 16; size: few; V: TRBV7-8; D: -; CDR3: CASSSVGLSSYNEQFF; DNA: TGTGCCAGCAGCTCAGTGGGACTGAGCTCCTACAATGAGCAGTTCTTC
J: TRBJ1-4; length: 16; size: -; V: TRBV7-9; D: -; CDR3: CASSRSDSATNEKLFF; DNA: TGTGCCAGCAGCCGCAGCGACAGCGCAACTAATGAAAAACTGTTTTTT